One T cell receptor (beta chain) is described in this entry. Its antigen remains unknown. The PCR made use of 60 Vbeta and 13 Jbeta primers. Profiled with immunoSEQ multiplex PCR; TCRdb holds only in-frame clones, not every one. The sample includes roughly 54,000 clones. The data originate from a study of cytomegalovirus exposure and HLA in healthy donors. Study results and caveats: In vitro confirmation showed a few CMV-associated chains to be CMV antigen specific. Later analysis revealed greater clonal expansion in HLA-associated TCR beta chains than in equally common others. Later genetic work tied a missense DCLRE1C variant to beta-chain V and J trimming. Later analysis showed most CMV-associated TCR beta chains appearing HLA-restricted.

This receptor was identified in a woman younger than 45 in good health and CMV-seropositive. Material for sequencing was PBMCs.

CDR3 nucleotide sequence: TGTGCCAGCAGTTACCGAGACGAGCAGTACTTC. Amino acids: CASSYRDEQYF. The chain has TRBV27 and TRBJ2-7; D unresolved. Deletions cut 4 bases from V and 5 bases from J, with 6 bases between. Per the germline V gene, CDR1 is MNHEY and CDR2 is SMNVEV (reference sequence). This CDR3 has 11 amino acids.